The table lists the clone carrying this TCR beta chain with a count of one. As yet, its antigen is unknown. The CDR3 spans 12 residues. Germline V gene lookup returns CDR1 SQVTM and CDR2 ANQGSEA. V lost 6 bases and J 2 bases, leaving 11 bases between the germline ends. The sample belongs to a study of chemoradiotherapy in HPV16-positive cancers. About the research overall: Functional T-cell assays on a couple of HPV16-positive patients' cells defined candidate HPV-specific clones and common TCR motifs. Study-level results: Candidate HPV-specific clones and E7-related TCR motifs grew in tumor during treatment. Only a couple of HPV16-positive patients supplied the functional HPV-specificity definition.

Clones were read by immunoSEQ multiplex PCR, and TCRdb kept only the in-frame ones, dropping some. Among more than 10,000 clones, roughly 80% were seen once, and the ten largest hold about 1.5%. Samples were taken several times over chemoradiotherapy. The sample was acquired from a patient who underwent chemoradiotherapy. The TCR sequence derives from a human donor with HPV-associated anogenital cancer. The J gene is TRBJ2-7, the V gene TRBV29-1; D uncertain. The CDR3 sequence is CSVKGSPYEQYF. DNA for the CDR3: TGCAGCGTAAAAGGGTCCCCCTACGAGCAGTACTTC.